A selection of T cell receptor beta chains follows, all from one sample in a study of neurological immune-mediated disorders. TCRdb processed the 5' RACE reads anew with MiXCR; each CDR3 protein has one entry. Here the sample spans under 90,000 distinct CDR3 sequences, 3% to 4% being singletons. Sequences were obtained from PBMCs. The receptors come from a woman aged 45-65 years with multiple sclerosis. Each CDR3 is given with its conserved first and last residue. The D gene is left open where the match is weak. A clone size is listed for some rows: how often the clone was seen (once, few, many), or a class if it is expanded.

j_call clone_size v_call d_call cdr3_nt cdr3_aa
TRBJ1-5 many TRBV5-1 . TGCGCCAGCAGCTTGGACAGTAAAAATCAGCCCCAGCATTTT CASSLDSKNQPQHF
TRBJ2-5 many TRBV5-1 . TGCGCCAGCAGCTTGTCGTTACGAGAGACCCAGTACTTC CASSLSLRETQYF
TRBJ1-4 many TRBV5-1 TRBD1 TGCGCCAGCAGCTGGACAGGGGGCGAAAAACTGTTTTTT CASSWTGGEKLFF
TRBJ2-6 many TRBV5-5 TRBD1 TGTGCCAGCAGCGTTAACAGGGGCCTGAGCTCTGGGGCCAACGTCCTGACTTTC CASSVNRGLSSGANVLTF
TRBJ2-5 many TRBV20-1 TRBD1 TGCAGTGCTGTACAGGGGGCAGGGCGAGAGACCCAGTACTTC CSAVQGAGRETQYF
TRBJ1-5 many TRBV20-1 . TGCAGTGCTAGAGATCAAGATTATAGCGATCAGCCCCAGCATTTT CSARDQDYSDQPQHF
TRBJ1-1 many TRBV20-1 . TGCAGTGCTAGAGATCAAACTGAAGCTTTCTTT CSARDQTEAFF
TRBJ2-1 many TRBV5-1 . TGCGCCAGCAGCTCGCAGGGGGGCAATGAGCAGTTCTTC CASSSQGGNEQFF
TRBJ2-2 few TRBV4-1 . TGCGCCAGCAACCTTATCTTCCGGACGGGGGAGCTGTTTTTT CASNLIFRTGELFF
TRBJ2-7 many TRBV12-3/TRBV12-4 . TGTGCCAGCAGTAAGGACGTATCCTACGAGCAGTACTTC CASSKDVSYEQYF
TRBJ2-7 many TRBV6-2/TRBV6-3 TRBD2 TGTGCCAGCAGTTCGACTAGCGGGGGTACCTACGAGCAGTACTTC CASSSTSGGTYEQYF
TRBJ1-6 many TRBV10-2 . TGCGCCAGCAGTGAAGCTGTTCTGCTCGGAACTTCACCCCTCCACTTT CASSEAVLLGTSPLHF
TRBJ1-2 many TRBV20-1 . TGCAGTGCTAGACAGGCTGCAGTTAACTATGGCTACACCTTC CSARQAAVNYGYTF
TRBJ2-1 many TRBV12-3/TRBV12-4 . TGTGCCAGCAGTTTAGTGAACGGCCATTACTCCTACAATGAGCAGTTCTTC CASSLVNGHYSYNEQFF
TRBJ1-1 . TRBV27 . TGTGCCAGCAGTAGAGACGGTTTACGGAACACTGAAGCTTTCTTT CASSRDGLRNTEAFF